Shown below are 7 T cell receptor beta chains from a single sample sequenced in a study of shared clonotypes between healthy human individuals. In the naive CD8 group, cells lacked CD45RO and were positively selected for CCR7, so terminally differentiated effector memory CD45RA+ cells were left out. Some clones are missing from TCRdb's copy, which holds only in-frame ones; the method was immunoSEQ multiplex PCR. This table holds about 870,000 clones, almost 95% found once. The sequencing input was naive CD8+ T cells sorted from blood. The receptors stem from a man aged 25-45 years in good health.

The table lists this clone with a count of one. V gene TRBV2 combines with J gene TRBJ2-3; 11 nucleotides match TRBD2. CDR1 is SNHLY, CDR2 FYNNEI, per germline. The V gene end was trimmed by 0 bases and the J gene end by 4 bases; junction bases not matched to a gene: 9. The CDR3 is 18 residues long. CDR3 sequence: CASSEATGTSGASDTQYF. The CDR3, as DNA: TGTGCCAGCAGTGAAGCCACGGGGACTAGCGGAGCCTCAGATACGCAGTATTTT.

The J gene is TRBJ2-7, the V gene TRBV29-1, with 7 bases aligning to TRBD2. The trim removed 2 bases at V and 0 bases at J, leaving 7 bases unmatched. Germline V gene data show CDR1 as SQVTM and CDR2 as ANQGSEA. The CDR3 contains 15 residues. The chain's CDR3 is CSVESRGSLSYEQYF. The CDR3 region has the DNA TGCAGCGTTGAAAGTCGCGGGAGCCTCTCCTACGAGCAGTACTTC.

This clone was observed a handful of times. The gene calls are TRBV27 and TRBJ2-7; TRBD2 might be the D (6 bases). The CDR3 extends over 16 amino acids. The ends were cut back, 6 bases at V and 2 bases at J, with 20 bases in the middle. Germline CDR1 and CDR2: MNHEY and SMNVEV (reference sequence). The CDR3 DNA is TGTGCCAGCAGAGCCACCGGGACTCTCGAGACCTACGAGCAGTACTTC. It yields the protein CASRATGTLETYEQYF.

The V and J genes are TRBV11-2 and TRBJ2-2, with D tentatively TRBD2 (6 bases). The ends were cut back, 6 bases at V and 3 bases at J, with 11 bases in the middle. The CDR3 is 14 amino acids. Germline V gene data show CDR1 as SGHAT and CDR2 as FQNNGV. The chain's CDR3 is CASRPGGDTGELFF. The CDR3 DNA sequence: TGTGCCAGCAGGCCCGGAGGGGACACCGGGGAGCTGTTTTTT.

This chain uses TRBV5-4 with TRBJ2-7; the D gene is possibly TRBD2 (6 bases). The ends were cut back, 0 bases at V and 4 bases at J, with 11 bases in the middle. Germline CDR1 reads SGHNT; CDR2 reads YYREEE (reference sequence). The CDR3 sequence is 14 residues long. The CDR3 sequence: CASSLEVGGYEQYF. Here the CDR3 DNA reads TGTGCCAGCAGCTTGGAAGTGGGGGGATACGAGCAGTACTTC.

DNA for the CDR3: TGTGCCAGCAGCTTGCGGGAGTCCACCTACGAGCAGTACTTC. Translated, it gives CASSLRESTYEQYF. The gene calls are TRBV7-9 and TRBJ2-7, with 7 bases fitting TRBD2. Germline values: CDR1 SEHNR, CDR2 FQNEAQ (reference sequence). With V trimmed by 3 bases and J by 2 bases, 4 bases remained unmatched. The CDR3 totals 14 residues.

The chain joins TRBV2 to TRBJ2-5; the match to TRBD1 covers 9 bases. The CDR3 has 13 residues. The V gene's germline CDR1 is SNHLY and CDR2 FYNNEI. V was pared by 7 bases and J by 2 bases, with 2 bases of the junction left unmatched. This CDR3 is CASMGTGQETQYF. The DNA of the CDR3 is TGTGCCAGCATGGGGACAGGGCAAGAGACCCAGTACTTC.